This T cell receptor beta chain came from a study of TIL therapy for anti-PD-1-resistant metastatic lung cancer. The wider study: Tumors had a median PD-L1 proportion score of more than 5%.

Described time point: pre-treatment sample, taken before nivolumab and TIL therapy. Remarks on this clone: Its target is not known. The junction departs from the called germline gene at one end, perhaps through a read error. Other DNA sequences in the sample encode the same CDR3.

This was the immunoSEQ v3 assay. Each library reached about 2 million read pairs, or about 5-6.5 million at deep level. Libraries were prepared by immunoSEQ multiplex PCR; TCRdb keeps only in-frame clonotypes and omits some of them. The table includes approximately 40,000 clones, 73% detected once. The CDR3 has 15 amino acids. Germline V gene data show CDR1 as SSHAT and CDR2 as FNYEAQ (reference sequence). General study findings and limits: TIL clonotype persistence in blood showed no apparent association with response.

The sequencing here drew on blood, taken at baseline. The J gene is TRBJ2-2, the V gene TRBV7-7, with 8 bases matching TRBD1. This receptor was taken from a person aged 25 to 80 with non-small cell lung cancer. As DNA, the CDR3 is TGTGCTAGCAGCTTAGACAGGGGAGACACCGGGGAGCTGTTTTTT. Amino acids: CASSLDRGDTGELFF.